Below are 27 T cell receptor beta chains sequenced from a single sample in a study of T cell responses to AZD1222 COVID-19 vaccine. Measured with immunoSEQ multiplex PCR; TCRdb has only the in-frame clones, and not every one. Of about 160,000 clones listed, 75% to 90% are singletons. Sequenced here: peripheral blood, sampled on day 0 of AZD1222 vaccination. These receptors were obtained from an adult in good health.

The chain employs TRBV7-9 and TRBJ2-2; 8 bases are a match to TRBD1. Germline V gives CDR1 SEHNR, CDR2 FQNEAQ (reference sequence). The CDR3 is 17 amino acids. Trimming cost V 5 bases and J 2 bases; bases outside gene matches: 10. The CDR3 loop reads CASSGATTGVNTGELFF. The CDR3 DNA is TGTGCCAGCAGCGGGGCTACGACAGGGGTAAACACCGGGGAGCTGTTTTTT. The full variable domain, with the rest looked up from reference TRBV7-9 and TRBJ2-2, is DTGVSQNPRHKITKRGQNVTFRCDPISEHNRLYWYRQTLGQGPEFLTYFQNEAQLEKSRLLSDRFSAERPKGSFSTLEIQRTEQGDSAMYLCASSGATTGVNTGELFFGEGSRLTVL.

The chain is built from TRBV5-1 and TRBJ1-1, with unresolved D. CDR1 is SGHRS and CDR2 is YFSETQ in the germline V gene. Trimming removed 2 bases at V and 0 bases at J, with 5 bases between. CDR3 length: 13 residues. In DNA form, the CDR3 reads TGCGCCAGCAGCTTTGCGGTGAACACTGAAGCTTTCTTT. Its protein is CASSFAVNTEAFF.

The chain recombines TRBV7-8 with TRBJ1-4; no clear D. V lost 1 base and J 0 bases, leaving 9 bases between the germline ends. The CDR3 totals 16 residues. Germline V gives CDR1 SGHVS, CDR2 FQNEAQ. CDR3 nucleotide sequence: TGTGCCAGCAGCTTAGATTCCGCTGCAACTAATGAAAAACTGTTTTTT. Its protein product is CASSLDSAATNEKLFF.

This clone came up once. The J gene is TRBJ2-5, the V gene TRBV7-9; D may be TRBD2 (6 bases). This CDR3 is 14 amino acids long. CDR1 is SEHNR, CDR2 FQNEAQ, per germline (reference sequence). Trimming shortened V by 5 bases and J by 3 bases, and 13 bases separated the two germline ends. This CDR3 is CASSTKTSKETQYF. The CDR3 region has the DNA TGTGCCAGCAGCACGAAGACTAGTAAAGAGACCCAGTACTTC.

The CDR3, as DNA: TGTGCCAGCAGTTACGCCCGGGCAACGCGGCGGGCAGATACGCAGTATTTT. Translation gives CASSYARATRRADTQYF. The chain has TRBV6-2 or TRBV6-3 and TRBJ2-3; TRBD2 might be the D (5 bases). There are 17 residues in the CDR3. Trimming shortened V by 2 bases and J by 4 bases, and 19 bases separated the two germline ends. Germline V lookup: CDR1 MNHEY, CDR2 SVGEGT.

The sample holds one count of this clone. V usage is TRBV4-2 and J usage is TRBJ1-5; 7 bases line up with TRBD1. Trimming at V came to 2 bases and at J to 4 bases, leaving 2 bases not matched to a gene. The length of the CDR3 is 14 residues. Germline V CDR1 and CDR2: LGHNA, YNFKEQ. The CDR3 sequence is CASSQQGGNQPQHF. CDR3 DNA: TGTGCCAGCAGCCAACAGGGGGGGAATCAGCCCCAGCATTTT.

This chain uses TRBV23-1 with TRBJ2-5, with a weak D call TRBD1 (6 bases). TRBV23-1 is an ORF; its function is uncertain. The CDR3 extends over 16 amino acids. V lost 2 bases and J 2 bases, leaving 15 bases between the germline ends. CDR3 DNA: TGCGCCAGCAGTCAAGGGACAAAAGAAATACAAGAGACCCAGTACTTC. Encoded protein: CASSQGTKEIQETQYF.

The chain carries TRBV19 and TRBJ2-5; no firm D call. With 4 bases removed from V and 5 bases from J, the gap between germline ends came to 8 bases. This CDR3 has 12 residues. The germline CDR1 and CDR2 sequences are LNHDA and SQIVND (reference sequence). The CDR3 DNA is TGTGCCAGTAGTAAGGCACGGGAGACCCAGTACTTC. Residues: CASSKARETQYF.

The chain uses TRBV12-3 or TRBV12-4 and TRBJ1-1, with TRBD1 matching over 7 bases. This CDR3 comprises 13 residues. V lost 8 bases to trimming and J lost 3 bases; unmatched junction nucleotides: 6. CDR3 sequence (DNA): TGTGCCAGCGGGTCCAGGGGGGACACTGAAGCTTTCTTT. Translated, it gives CASGSRGDTEAFF.

V gene TRBV4-3 combines with J gene TRBJ2-3; 8 positions match TRBD2. CDR1 is LGHNA and CDR2 is YSLEER in the germline V gene. The ends lost 5 bases at V and 0 bases at J; junction bases unmatched: 4. The CDR3 has 15 residues. The CDR3, as DNA: TGCGCCAGCAGCTCCTCTAGCGGGAGCACAGATACGCAGTATTTT. Translated, it gives CASSSSSGSTDTQYF.

The chain combines TRBV30 with TRBJ1-5; no firm D call. V lost 0 bases, J lost 2 bases, and 14 bases lay in between. The CDR3 has 16 amino acids. Germline V CDR1 and CDR2: GTSNPN, SVGIG (reference sequence). The CDR3: CAWSVGPLGGNQPQHF. CDR3 nucleotides: TGTGCCTGGAGTGTAGGGCCCCTTGGTGGCAATCAGCCCCAGCATTTT.

The chain joins TRBV28 to TRBJ1-2; D unresolved. CDR1 and CDR2 (germline): MDHEN, SYDVKM. The CDR3 contains 11 residues. V was pared by 10 bases and J by 9 bases, with 15 bases between. The CDR3, as DNA: TGTGCCACCCAACCAGGCTTAAGCTACACCTTC. Its translation: CATQPGLSYTF.

This clone showed up just a few times. The V call is TRBV30, the J call TRBJ1-2; tentatively, D is TRBD1 (6 bases). The CDR3 consists of 15 residues. The ends were cut back, 2 bases at V and 6 bases at J, with 19 bases in the middle. Looked up from germline, CDR1 is GTSNPN and CDR2 is SVGIG (reference sequence). The DNA of the CDR3 is TGTGCCTGGAGTAAGAAGGGGCGAGGACAGAATGGCTACACCTTC. This translates into CAWSKKGRGQNGYTF. Supplemented by reference TRBV30 and TRBJ1-2, the full variable domain reads SQTIHQWPATLVQPVGSPLSLECTVEGTSNPNLYWYRQAAGRGLQLLFYSVGIGQISSEVPQNLSASRPQDRQFILSSKKLLLSDSGFYLCAWSKKGRGQNGYTFGSGTRLTVV.

V and J are TRBV5-1 and TRBJ1-6, with D perhaps matching TRBD1 (5 bases). The CDR3 runs to 15 residues. V dropped 3 bases and J dropped 3 bases, with 10 bases sitting between them. Germline V gene sequence: CDR1 SGHRS, CDR2 YFSETQ. The CDR3: CASSWGRIYNSPLHF. The DNA for the CDR3 is TGCGCCAGCAGCTGGGGACGGATCTATAATTCACCCCTCCACTTT.

This chain uses TRBV3-1 (or the pseudogene TRBV3-2) with TRBJ2-6, with D possibly being TRBD2 (7 bases). Trimming removed 1 base from V and 1 base from J, with 26 bases in between. The CDR3 has 22 residues. In germline, CDR1 is LGHDT, CDR2 YNNKEL (reference sequence). CDR3: CASSQVWARGAGFESGANVLTF. Written as DNA, the CDR3 is TGTGCCAGCAGCCAAGTTTGGGCCCGGGGGGCTGGTTTTGAATCTGGGGCCAACGTCCTGACTTTC.

This clone has a single count. The chain links TRBV4-1 to TRBJ2-7; unclear D gene. The germline V and J ends were trimmed by 1 base and 2 bases, with 12 bases remaining between them. This CDR3 spans 15 amino acids. Germline values: CDR1 MGHRA, CDR2 YSYEKL. CDR3 residues: CASSQVWTDAYEQYF. CDR3 coding DNA: TGCGCCAGCAGCCAAGTCTGGACGGATGCCTACGAGCAGTACTTC.

This chain connects TRBV7-9 to TRBJ2-5; TRBD1 matches 9 bases. Per germline, CDR1 SEHNR and CDR2 FQNEAQ (reference sequence). Trimming at V came to 5 bases and at J to 3 bases, leaving 16 bases not matched to a gene. This CDR3 region has 18 residues. DNA for the CDR3: TGTGCCAGCAGCCACAGGAGGGGAACAGGGGGCTATGAAGAGACCCAGTACTTC. Its protein is CASSHRRGTGGYEETQYF. Combining the CDR3 with reference TRBV7-9 and TRBJ2-5 gives the whole variable domain DTGVSQNPRHKITKRGQNVTFRCDPISEHNRLYWYRQTLGQGPEFLTYFQNEAQLEKSRLLSDRFSAERPKGSFSTLEIQRTEQGDSAMYLCASSHRRGTGGYEETQYFGPGTRLLVL.

The V and J genes are TRBV18 and TRBJ1-1, with D perhaps matching TRBD1 (6 bases). Per the germline V gene, CDR1 is KGHSH and CDR2 is LQKENI. The CDR3 sequence is 14 residues long. With 2 bases removed from V and 2 bases from J, the gap between germline ends came to 9 bases. CDR3 DNA: TGTGCCAGCTCACCAGGGGGCTATAACACTGAAGCTTTCTTT. Its translation: CASSPGGYNTEAFF.

The rearrangement links TRBV9 to TRBJ1-5; TRBD1 matches at 7 bases. Germline trimming cut 5 bases from V and 6 bases from J; bases unmatched to any gene: 5. The CDR3 contains 13 residues. CDR1 is SGDLS, CDR2 YYNGEE, per germline. This CDR3 reads CASSAGGGQPQHF. Here the CDR3 DNA reads TGTGCCAGCAGTGCAGGGGGGGGTCAGCCCCAGCATTTT.

The gene calls are TRBV30 and TRBJ1-6, with D unresolved. The V end lost 3 bases, the J end lost 5 bases, and 11 bases lay between the germline ends. Germline values: CDR1 GTSNPN, CDR2 SVGIG (reference sequence). The CDR3 runs to 14 residues. CDR3 sequence (DNA): TGTGCCTGGAGCGCGGGGAGGAATAATTCACCCCTCCACTTT. Translating it yields CAWSAGRNNSPLHF.

This chain links TRBV5-4 with TRBJ2-7; a weak D match, TRBD1 (6 bases). Looked up from germline, CDR1 is SGHNT and CDR2 is YYREEE (reference sequence). The germline V and J ends were trimmed by 4 bases and 2 bases, with 10 bases remaining between them. The CDR3 spans 13 residues. CDR3 region: CASSPGHTYEQYF. The CDR3 DNA reads as TGTGCCAGCAGCCCGGGACATACCTACGAGCAGTACTTC.

The rearrangement links TRBV9 to TRBJ2-2, with a possible D match to TRBD1 (6 bases). Germline V gene sequence: CDR1 SGDLS, CDR2 YYNGEE. CDR3 size: 19 residues. The ends were cut back, 0 bases at V and 0 bases at J, with 18 bases in the middle. The CDR3 loop is CASSVVWDLRGTNTGELFF. Written as DNA, the CDR3 is TGTGCCAGCAGCGTAGTGTGGGATCTGAGGGGGACGAACACCGGGGAGCTGTTTTTT.

This rearrangement joins TRBV5-1 to TRBJ1-4, with 8 positions matching TRBD1. Germline lookup yields CDR1 SGHRS and CDR2 YFSETQ. The J segment lost 0 bases and the V segment lost 6 bases, leaving 10 bases of the junction unmatched. CDR3 length: 17 amino acids. The CDR3 region is CASTVDRGTTTNEKLFF. The CDR3 nucleotides are TGCGCCAGCACTGTTGACAGGGGAACAACAACTAATGAAAAACTGTTTTTT. Looking up the rest from reference TRBV5-1 and TRBJ1-4 gives the full variable domain: KAGVTQTPRYLIKTRGQQVTLSCSPISGHRSVSWYQQTPGQGLQFLFEYFSETQRNKGNFPGRFSGRQFSNSRSEMNVSTLELGDSALYLCASTVDRGTTTNEKLFFGSGTQLSVL.

The chain combines TRBV7-3 with TRBJ2-2; a possible D gene is TRBD1 (6 bases). The ends were cut back, 5 bases at V and 1 base at J, with 14 bases in the middle. The CDR3 has 16 amino acids. Germline CDR1 and CDR2: SGHTA and FQGTGA. The CDR3 reads CASSRTGTLNTGELFF. DNA for the CDR3: TGTGCCAGCAGCCGAACCGGGACACTGAACACCGGGGAGCTGTTTTTT.

This clone was found a few times. V usage is TRBV30 and J usage is TRBJ1-6; no clear D. The germline V gene encodes CDR1 GTSNPN and CDR2 SVGIG (reference sequence). V shed 0 bases and J shed 10 bases, with 13 bases lying between them. The CDR3 runs to 14 residues. In DNA form, the CDR3 reads TGTGCCTGGAGTGTGGTGGGAACCGGCTCACCCCTCCACTTT. Residues: CAWSVVGTGSPLHF.

This chain joins TRBV6-1 and TRBJ2-5, with D perhaps TRBD1 or TRBD2 (6 bases each). The CDR3 runs 17 residues. The V and J ends lost 1 base and 5 bases respectively, with 20 bases between them. The germline V gene encodes CDR1 MNHNS and CDR2 SASEGT. This chain's CDR3 is CASSEDPPGAEGETQYF. As DNA, the CDR3 is TGTGCCAGCAGTGAAGACCCCCCGGGGGCGGAGGGTGAGACCCAGTACTTC.

The chain joins TRBV28 to TRBJ1-5, with D maybe TRBD1 (5 bases). V was cut by 9 bases and J by 1 base, with 10 bases left in between. CDR3 length: 13 amino acids. Germline V gives CDR1 MDHEN, CDR2 SYDVKM. The CDR3 protein is CASGGESNQPQHF. The DNA for the CDR3 is TGTGCCAGTGGGGGGGAGAGCAATCAGCCCCAGCATTTT.